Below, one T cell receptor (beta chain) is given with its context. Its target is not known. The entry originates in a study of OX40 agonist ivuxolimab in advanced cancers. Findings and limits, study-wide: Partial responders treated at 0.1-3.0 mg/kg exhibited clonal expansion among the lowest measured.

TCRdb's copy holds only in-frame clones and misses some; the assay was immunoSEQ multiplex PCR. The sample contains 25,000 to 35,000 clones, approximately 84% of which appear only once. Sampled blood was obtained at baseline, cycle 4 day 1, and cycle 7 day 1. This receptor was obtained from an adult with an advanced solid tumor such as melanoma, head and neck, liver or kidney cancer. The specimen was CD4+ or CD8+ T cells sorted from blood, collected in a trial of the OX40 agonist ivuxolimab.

The chain's CDR3 is CASSLAPLEEYF. DNA of the CDR3: TGTGCCAGCAGCTTGGCTCCCCTCGAGGAGTATTTT. V gene TRBV5-4 combines with J gene TRBJ2-3, with no clear D. CDR1 and CDR2 from the germline V gene are SGHNT and YYREEE (reference sequence). V lost 0 bases and J lost 13, with 12 bases in between. The CDR3 covers 12 residues.